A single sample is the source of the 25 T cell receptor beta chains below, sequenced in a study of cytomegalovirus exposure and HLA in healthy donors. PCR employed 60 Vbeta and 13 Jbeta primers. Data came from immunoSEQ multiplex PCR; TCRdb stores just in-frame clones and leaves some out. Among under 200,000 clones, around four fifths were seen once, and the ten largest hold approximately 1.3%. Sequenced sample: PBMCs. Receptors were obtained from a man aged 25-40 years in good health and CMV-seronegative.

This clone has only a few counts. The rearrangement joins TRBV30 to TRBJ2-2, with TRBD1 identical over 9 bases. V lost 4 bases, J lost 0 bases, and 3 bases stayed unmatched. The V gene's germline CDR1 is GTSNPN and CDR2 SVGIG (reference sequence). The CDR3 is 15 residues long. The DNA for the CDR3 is TGTGCCTGGATACAGGGGGCCGCGAACACCGGGGAGCTGTTTTTT. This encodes CAWIQGAANTGELFF.

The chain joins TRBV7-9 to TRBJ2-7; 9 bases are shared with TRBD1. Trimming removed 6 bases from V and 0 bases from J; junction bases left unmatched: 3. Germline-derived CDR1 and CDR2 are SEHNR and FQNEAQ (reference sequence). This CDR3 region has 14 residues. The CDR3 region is CASRGTGSSYEQYF. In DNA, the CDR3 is TGTGCCAGCAGAGGGACAGGGAGCTCCTACGAGCAGTACTTC.

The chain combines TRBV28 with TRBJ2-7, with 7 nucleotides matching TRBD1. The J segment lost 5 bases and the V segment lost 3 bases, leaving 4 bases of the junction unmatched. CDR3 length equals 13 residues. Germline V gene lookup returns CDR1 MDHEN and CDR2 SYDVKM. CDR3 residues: CASSLSRGNEQYF. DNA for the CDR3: TGTGCCAGCAGTTTGAGCAGGGGGAACGAGCAGTACTTC.

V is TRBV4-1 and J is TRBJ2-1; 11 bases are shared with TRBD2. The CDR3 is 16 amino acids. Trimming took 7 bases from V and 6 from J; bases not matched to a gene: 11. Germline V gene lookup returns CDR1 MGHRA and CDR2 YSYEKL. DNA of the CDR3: TGCGCCAGCACCCCACGTGGCCTAGCGGGAGGCAATGAGCAGTTCTTC. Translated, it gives CASTPRGLAGGNEQFF.

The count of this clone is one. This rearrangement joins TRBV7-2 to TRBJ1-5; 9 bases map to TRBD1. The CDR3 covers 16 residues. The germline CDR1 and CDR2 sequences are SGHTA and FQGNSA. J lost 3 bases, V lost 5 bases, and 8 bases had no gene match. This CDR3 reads CASSAGQGRLNQPQHF. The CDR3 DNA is TGTGCCAGCAGCGCAGGACAGGGGCGCCTCAATCAGCCCCAGCATTTT.

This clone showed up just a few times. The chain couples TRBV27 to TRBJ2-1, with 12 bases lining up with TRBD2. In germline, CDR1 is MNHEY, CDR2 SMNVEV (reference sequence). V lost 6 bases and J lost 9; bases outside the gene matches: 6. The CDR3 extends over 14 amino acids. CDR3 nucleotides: TGTGCCAGCAGACTAGCGGGAGGAGACGGTGAGCAGTTCTTC. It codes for CASRLAGGDGEQFF.

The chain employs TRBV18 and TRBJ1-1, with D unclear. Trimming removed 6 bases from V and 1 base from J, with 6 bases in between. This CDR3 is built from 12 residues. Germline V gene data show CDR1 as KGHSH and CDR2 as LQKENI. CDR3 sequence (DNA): TGTGCCAGCTCGTCGGGGAACACTGAAGCTTTCTTT. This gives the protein CASSSGNTEAFF.

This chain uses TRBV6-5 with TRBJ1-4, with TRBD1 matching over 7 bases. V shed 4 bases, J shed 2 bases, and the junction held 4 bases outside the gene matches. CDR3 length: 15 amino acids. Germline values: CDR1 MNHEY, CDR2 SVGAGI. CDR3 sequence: CASSSTGVTNEKLFF. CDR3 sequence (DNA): TGTGCCAGCAGTTCCACAGGGGTGACTAATGAAAAACTGTTTTTT.

The CDR3 here is CASSLGLVASGTDTQYF. The CDR3 DNA reads as TGTGCCAGCAGCTTAGGGTTGGTGGCTAGCGGAACAGATACGCAGTATTTT. The rearrangement uses TRBV11-3 and TRBJ2-3; 7 bases are a match to TRBD2. J lost 3 bases, V lost 1 base, and 10 bases had no gene match. Germline loops: CDR1 SGHNT, CDR2 YENEEA. The CDR3 extends over 17 amino acids.

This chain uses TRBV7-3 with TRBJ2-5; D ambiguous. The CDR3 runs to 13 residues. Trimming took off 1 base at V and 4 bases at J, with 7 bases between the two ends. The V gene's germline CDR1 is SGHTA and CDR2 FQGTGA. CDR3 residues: CASSLKWAETQYF. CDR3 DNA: TGTGCCAGCAGCTTAAAATGGGCAGAGACCCAGTACTTC.

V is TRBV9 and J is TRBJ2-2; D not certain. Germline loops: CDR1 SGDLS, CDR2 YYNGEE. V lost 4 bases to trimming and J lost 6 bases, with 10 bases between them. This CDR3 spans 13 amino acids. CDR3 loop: CASSPPPAGELFF. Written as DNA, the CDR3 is TGTGCCAGCAGCCCTCCCCCCGCCGGGGAGCTGTTTTTT. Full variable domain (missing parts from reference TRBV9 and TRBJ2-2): DSGVTQTPKHLITATGQRVTLRCSPRSGDLSVYWYQQSLDQGLQFLIQYYNGEERAKGNILERFSAQQFPDLHSELNLSSLELGDSALYFCASSPPPAGELFFGEGSRLTVL.

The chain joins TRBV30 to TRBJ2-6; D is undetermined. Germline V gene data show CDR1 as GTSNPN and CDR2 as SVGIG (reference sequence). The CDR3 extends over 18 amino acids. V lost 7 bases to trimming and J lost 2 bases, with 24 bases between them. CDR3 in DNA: TGTGCCTCCCCTATTAACAGCTTTGTAGGTCCTGGGGCCAACGTCCTGACTTTC. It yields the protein CASPINSFVGPGANVLTF.

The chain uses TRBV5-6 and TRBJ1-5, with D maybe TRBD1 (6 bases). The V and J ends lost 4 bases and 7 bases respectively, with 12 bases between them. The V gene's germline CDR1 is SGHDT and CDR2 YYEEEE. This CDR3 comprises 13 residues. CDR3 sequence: CASSAQGGQPQHF. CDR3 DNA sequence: TGTGCCAGCAGCGCGCAAGGGGGACAGCCCCAGCATTTT.

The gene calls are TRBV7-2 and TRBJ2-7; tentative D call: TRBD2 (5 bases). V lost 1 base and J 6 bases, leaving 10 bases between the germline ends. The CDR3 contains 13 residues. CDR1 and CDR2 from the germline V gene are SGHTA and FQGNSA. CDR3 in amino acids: CASSLGLTGEQYF. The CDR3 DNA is TGTGCCAGCAGCTTAGGACTAACGGGCGAGCAGTACTTC.

This CDR3 is CASSGGDFYGGELFF. CDR3 in DNA: TGTGCCAGCAGTGGGGGGGACTTCTACGGCGGGGAGCTGTTTTTT. The rearrangement links TRBV28 to TRBJ2-2, with 7 bases matching TRBD2. The CDR3 has 15 amino acids. With 5 bases clipped from V and 7 bases from J, the junction kept 10 bases outside the gene matches. CDR1 MDHEN and CDR2 SYDVKM come from the germline V gene.

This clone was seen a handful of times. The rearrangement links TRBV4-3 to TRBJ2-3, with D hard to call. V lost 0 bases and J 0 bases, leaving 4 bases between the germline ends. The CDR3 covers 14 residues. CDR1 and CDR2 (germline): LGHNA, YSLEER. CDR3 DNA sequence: TGCGCCAGCAGCCAAGATACTAGCACAGATACGCAGTATTTT. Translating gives CASSQDTSTDTQYF.

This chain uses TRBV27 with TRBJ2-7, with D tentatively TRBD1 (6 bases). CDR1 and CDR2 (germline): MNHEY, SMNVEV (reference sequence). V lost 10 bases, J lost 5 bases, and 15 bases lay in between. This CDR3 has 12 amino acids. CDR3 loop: CAIPGEPHEQYF. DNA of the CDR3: TGTGCCATCCCAGGGGAACCCCACGAGCAGTACTTC.

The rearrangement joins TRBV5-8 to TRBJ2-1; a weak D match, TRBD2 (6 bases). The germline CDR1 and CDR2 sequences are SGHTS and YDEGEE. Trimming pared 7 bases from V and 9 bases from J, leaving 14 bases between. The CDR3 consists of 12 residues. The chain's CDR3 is CASGGPGLEQFF. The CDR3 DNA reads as TGTGCCAGCGGTGGCCCGGGACTTGAGCAGTTCTTC.

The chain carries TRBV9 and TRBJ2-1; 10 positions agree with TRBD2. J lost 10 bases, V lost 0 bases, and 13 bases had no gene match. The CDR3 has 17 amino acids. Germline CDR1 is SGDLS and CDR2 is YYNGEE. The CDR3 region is CASSVATGTSVPREQFF. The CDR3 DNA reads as TGTGCCAGCAGCGTAGCCACCGGGACTAGCGTTCCCAGGGAGCAGTTCTTC. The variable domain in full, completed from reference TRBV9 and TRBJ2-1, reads DSGVTQTPKHLITATGQRVTLRCSPRSGDLSVYWYQQSLDQGLQFLIQYYNGEERAKGNILERFSAQQFPDLHSELNLSSLELGDSALYFCASSVATGTSVPREQFFGPGTRLTVL.

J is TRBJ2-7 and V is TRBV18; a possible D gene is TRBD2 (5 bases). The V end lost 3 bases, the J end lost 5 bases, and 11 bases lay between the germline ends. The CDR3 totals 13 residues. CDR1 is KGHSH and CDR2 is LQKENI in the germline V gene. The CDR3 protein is CASSPSSMNEQYF. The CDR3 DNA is TGTGCCAGCTCACCGTCTAGCATGAACGAGCAGTACTTC.

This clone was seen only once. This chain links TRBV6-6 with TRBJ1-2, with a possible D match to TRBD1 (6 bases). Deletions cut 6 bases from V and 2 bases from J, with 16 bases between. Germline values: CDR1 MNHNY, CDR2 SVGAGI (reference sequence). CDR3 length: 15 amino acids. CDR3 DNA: TGTGCCAGCAGACCACAGGGAGTGGCAAACTATGGCTACACCTTC. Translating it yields CASRPQGVANYGYTF.

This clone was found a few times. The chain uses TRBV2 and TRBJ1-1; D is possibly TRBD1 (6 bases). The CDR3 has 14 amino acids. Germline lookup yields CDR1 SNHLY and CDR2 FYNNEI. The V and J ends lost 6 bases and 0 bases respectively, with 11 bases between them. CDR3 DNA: TGTGCCAGCAGCGCTGGACAGTTGAACACTGAAGCTTTCTTT. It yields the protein CASSAGQLNTEAFF.

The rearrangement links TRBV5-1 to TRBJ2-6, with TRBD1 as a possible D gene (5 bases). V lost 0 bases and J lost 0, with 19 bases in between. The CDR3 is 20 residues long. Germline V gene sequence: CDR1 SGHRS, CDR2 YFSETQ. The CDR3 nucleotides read TGCGCCAGCAGCTTGGCGACAGAAACTTTCGGAAACTCTGGGGCCAACGTCCTGACTTTC. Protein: CASSLATETFGNSGANVLTF.

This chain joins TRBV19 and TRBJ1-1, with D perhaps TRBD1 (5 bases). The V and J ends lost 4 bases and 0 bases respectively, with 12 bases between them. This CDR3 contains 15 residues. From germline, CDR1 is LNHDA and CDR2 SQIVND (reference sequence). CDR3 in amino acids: CASSTRQPMNTEAFF. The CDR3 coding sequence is TGTGCCAGTAGTACACGACAGCCTATGAACACTGAAGCTTTCTTT.

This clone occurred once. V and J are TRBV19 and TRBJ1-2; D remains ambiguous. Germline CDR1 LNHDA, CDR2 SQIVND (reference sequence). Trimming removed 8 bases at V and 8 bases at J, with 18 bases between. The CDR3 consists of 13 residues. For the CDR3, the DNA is TGTGCCAGTGCGTCGGGGTCTGTTTCGGGCTACACCTTC. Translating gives CASASGSVSGYTF.